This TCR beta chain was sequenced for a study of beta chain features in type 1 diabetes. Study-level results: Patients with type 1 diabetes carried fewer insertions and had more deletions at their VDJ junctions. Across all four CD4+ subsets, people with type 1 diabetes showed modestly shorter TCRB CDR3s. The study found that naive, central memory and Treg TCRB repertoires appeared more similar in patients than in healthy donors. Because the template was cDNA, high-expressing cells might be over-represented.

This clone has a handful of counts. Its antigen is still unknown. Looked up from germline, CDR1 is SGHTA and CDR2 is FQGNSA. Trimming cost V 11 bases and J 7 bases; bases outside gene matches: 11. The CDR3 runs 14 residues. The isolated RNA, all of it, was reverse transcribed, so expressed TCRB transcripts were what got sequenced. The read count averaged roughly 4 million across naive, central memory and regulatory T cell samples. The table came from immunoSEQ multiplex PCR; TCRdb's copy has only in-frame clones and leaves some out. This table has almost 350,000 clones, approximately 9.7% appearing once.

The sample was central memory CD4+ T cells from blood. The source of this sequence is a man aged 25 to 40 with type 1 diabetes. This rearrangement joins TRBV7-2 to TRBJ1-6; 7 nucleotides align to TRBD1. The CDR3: CASDPGTENSPLHF. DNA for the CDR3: TGTGCCTCCGATCCCGGGACAGAAAATTCACCCCTCCACTTT. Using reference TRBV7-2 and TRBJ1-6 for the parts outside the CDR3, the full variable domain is GAGVSQSPSNKVTEKGKDVELRCDPISGHTALYWYRQSLGQGLEFLIYFQGNSAPDKSGLPSDRFSAERTGGSVSTLTIQRTQQEDSAVYLCASDPGTENSPLHFGNGTRLTVT.